Detailed here is one T cell receptor beta chain. Its antigen remains unknown. V lost 3 bases to trimming and J lost 1 base, with 12 bases between them. CDR3 length: 15 residues. Germline CDR1 is MGHRA and CDR2 is YSYEKL. The sample comes from a study of cytomegalovirus exposure and HLA in healthy donors. Overall study context: Prior work identified 120 million or so unique TCR beta sequences in approximately 180 million T cells.

Overall study results and limits: The availability of immune exposure information extended only to CMV serostatus. One cluster of highly shared sequence variants probably arose as a sequencing artifact.

The primer mix had 60 Vbeta and 13 Jbeta primers. TCRdb keeps only in-frame clones here, not all; method: immunoSEQ multiplex PCR. This table has 95,000 to 150,000 clones, roughly three fifths appearing once. The TCR originated in a man younger than 35 in good health and CMV-seronegative. Sequenced material: PBMCs. The rearrangement joins TRBV4-1 to TRBJ1-1; perhaps TRBD1 as D (6 bases). CDR3 sequence (DNA): TGCGCCAGCAGCCATCGGACAGTGGCGAACACTGAAGCTTTCTTT. This sequence encodes CASSHRTVANTEAFF.